This entry describes one TCR beta chain. The PCR made use of 60 Vbeta and 13 Jbeta primers. Generated by immunoSEQ multiplex PCR, the TCRdb table keeps only in-frame clones and is missing some. The repertoire has roughly 150,000 clones, 60% to 80% of them found once; the top ten carry 1.7%. The data stem from a study of cytomegalovirus exposure and HLA in healthy donors. In germline, CDR1 is MDHEN, CDR2 SYDVKM. This CDR3 region has 17 residues. V lost 4 bases, J lost 0 bases, and 16 bases lay in between. The sample taken for sequencing was PBMCs. The receptor comes from a woman in her 30s in good health and CMV-seronegative. This rearrangement joins TRBV28 to TRBJ1-5; D is ambiguous. CDR3 sequence reads: CASSSLTEQNSNQPQHF. The CDR3 DNA is TGTGCCAGCAGTTCGTTGACCGAACAGAATAGCAATCAGCCCCAGCATTTT.